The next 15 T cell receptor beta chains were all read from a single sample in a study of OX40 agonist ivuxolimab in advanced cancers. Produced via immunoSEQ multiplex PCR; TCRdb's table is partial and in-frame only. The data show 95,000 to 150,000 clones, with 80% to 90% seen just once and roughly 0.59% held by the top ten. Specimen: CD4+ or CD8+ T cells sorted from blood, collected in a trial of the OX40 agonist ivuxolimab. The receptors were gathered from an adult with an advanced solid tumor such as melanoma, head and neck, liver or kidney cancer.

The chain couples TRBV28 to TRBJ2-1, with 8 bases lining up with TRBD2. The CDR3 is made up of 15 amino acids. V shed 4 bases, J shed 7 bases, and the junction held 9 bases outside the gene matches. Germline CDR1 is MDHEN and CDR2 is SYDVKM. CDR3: CASSSPDSGVNEQFF. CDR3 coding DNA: TGTGCCAGCAGTTCTCCGGATAGCGGGGTAAATGAGCAGTTCTTC.

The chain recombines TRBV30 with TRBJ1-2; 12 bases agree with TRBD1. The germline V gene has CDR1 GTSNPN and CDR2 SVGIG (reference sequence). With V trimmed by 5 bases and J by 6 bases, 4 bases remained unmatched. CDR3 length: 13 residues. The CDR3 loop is CAWGGTGGHGYTF. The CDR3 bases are TGTGCCTGGGGAGGGACAGGGGGCCATGGCTACACCTTC.

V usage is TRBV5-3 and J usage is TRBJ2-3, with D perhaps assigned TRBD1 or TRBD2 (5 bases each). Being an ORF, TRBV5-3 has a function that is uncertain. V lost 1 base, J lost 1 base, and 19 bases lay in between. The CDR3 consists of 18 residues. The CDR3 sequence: CARSLLGKGWGGTDTQYF. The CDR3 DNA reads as TGTGCCAGAAGCTTGTTGGGGAAGGGGTGGGGAGGCACAGATACGCAGTATTTT.

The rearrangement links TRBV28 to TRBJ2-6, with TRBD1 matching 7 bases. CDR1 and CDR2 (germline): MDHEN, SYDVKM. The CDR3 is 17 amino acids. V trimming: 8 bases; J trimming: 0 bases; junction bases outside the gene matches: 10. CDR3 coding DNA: TGTGCCAGCGTAAGCCCCACAGGGGCCTCTGGGGCCAACGTCCTGACTTTC. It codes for CASVSPTGASGANVLTF.

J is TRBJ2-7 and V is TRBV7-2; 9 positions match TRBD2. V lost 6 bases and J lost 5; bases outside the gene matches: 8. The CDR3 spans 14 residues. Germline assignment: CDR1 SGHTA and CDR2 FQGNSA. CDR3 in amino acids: CASRLAGGENEQYF. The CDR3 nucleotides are TGTGCCAGCAGACTGGCGGGGGGGGAGAACGAGCAGTACTTC.

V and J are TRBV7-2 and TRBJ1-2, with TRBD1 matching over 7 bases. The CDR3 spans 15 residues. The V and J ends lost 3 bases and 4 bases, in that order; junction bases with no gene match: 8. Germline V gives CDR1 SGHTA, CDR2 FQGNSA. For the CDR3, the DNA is TGTGCCAGCAGCTTGCGGGACAGTACACTCTATGGCTACACCTTC. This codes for CASSLRDSTLYGYTF.

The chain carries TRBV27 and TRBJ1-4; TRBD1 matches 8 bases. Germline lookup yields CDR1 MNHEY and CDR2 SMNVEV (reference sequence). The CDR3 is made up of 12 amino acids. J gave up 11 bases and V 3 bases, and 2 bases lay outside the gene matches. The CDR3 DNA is TGTGCCAGCAGTTTCGGACAGGGTAAACTGTTTTTT. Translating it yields CASSFGQGKLFF. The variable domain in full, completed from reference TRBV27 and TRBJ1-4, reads EAQVTQNPRYLITVTGKKLTVTCSQNMNHEYMSWYRQDPGLGLRQIYYSMNVEVTDKGDVPEGYKVSRKEKRNFPLILESPSPNQTSLYFCASSFGQGKLFFGSGTQLSVL.

CDR3 region: CASSVDRGNEKLFF. CDR3 nucleotides: TGTGCCAGCAGCGTGGACAGGGGGAATGAAAAACTGTTTTTT. The V gene is TRBV7-2, the J gene TRBJ1-4; 10 positions match TRBD1. Germline V gene sequence: CDR1 SGHTA, CDR2 FQGNSA. With 5 bases clipped from V and 5 bases from J, the junction kept 2 bases outside the gene matches. The CDR3 extends over 14 amino acids. The whole variable domain, remainder taken from reference TRBV7-2 and TRBJ1-4, is GAGVSQSPSNKVTEKGKDVELRCDPISGHTALYWYRQSLGQGLEFLIYFQGNSAPDKSGLPSDRFSAERTGGSVSTLTIQRTQQEDSAVYLCASSVDRGNEKLFFGSGTQLSVL.

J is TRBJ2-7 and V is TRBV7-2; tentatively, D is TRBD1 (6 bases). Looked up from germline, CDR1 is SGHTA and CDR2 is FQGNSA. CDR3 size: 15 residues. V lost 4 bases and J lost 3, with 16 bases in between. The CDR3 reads CASSSYETGYYEQYF. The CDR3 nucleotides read TGTGCCAGCAGCTCGTACGAGACAGGTTACTACGAGCAGTACTTC.

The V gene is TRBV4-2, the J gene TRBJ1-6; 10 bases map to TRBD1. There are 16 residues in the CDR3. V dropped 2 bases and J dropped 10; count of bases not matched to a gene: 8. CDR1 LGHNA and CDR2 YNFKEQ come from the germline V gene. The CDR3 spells CASSQSSGTGVSPLHF. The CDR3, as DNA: TGTGCCAGCAGCCAATCTTCCGGGACAGGGGTGTCACCCCTCCACTTT.

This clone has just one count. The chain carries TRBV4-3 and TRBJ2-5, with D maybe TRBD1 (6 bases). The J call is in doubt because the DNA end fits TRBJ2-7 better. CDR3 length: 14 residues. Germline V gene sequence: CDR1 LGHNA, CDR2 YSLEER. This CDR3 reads CASSQELVRGEQYF. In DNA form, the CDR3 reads TGCGCCAGCAGCCAAGAACTGGTCAGGGGCGAGCAGTACTTC.

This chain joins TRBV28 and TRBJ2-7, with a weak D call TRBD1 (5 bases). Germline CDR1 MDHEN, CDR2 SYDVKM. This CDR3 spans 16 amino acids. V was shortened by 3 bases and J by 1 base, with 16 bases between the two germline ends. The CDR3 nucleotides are TGTGCCAGCAGTTTTTACAGGTTATTGGCATCCTACGAGCAGTACTTC. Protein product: CASSFYRLLASYEQYF.

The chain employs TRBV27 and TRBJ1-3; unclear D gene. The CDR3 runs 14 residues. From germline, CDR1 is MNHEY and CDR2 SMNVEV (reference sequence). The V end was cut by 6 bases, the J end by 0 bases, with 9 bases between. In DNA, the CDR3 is TGTGCCAGCAGCTCCTTGGGCTCTGGAAACACCATATATTTT. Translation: CASSSLGSGNTIYF.

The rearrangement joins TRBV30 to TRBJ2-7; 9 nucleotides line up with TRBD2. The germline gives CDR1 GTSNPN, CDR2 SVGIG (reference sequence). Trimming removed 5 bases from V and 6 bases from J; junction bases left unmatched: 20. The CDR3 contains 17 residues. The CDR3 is CAWRVHGGGGGASEQYF. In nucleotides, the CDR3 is TGTGCCTGGCGCGTCCACGGAGGGGGCGGGGGGGCGTCCGAGCAGTACTTC.

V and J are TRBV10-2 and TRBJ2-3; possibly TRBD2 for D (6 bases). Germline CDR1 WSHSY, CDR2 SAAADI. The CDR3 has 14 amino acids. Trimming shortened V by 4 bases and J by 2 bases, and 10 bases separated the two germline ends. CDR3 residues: CASSAGDLTDTQYF. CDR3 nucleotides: TGCGCCAGCAGTGCGGGGGACCTCACAGATACGCAGTATTTT.